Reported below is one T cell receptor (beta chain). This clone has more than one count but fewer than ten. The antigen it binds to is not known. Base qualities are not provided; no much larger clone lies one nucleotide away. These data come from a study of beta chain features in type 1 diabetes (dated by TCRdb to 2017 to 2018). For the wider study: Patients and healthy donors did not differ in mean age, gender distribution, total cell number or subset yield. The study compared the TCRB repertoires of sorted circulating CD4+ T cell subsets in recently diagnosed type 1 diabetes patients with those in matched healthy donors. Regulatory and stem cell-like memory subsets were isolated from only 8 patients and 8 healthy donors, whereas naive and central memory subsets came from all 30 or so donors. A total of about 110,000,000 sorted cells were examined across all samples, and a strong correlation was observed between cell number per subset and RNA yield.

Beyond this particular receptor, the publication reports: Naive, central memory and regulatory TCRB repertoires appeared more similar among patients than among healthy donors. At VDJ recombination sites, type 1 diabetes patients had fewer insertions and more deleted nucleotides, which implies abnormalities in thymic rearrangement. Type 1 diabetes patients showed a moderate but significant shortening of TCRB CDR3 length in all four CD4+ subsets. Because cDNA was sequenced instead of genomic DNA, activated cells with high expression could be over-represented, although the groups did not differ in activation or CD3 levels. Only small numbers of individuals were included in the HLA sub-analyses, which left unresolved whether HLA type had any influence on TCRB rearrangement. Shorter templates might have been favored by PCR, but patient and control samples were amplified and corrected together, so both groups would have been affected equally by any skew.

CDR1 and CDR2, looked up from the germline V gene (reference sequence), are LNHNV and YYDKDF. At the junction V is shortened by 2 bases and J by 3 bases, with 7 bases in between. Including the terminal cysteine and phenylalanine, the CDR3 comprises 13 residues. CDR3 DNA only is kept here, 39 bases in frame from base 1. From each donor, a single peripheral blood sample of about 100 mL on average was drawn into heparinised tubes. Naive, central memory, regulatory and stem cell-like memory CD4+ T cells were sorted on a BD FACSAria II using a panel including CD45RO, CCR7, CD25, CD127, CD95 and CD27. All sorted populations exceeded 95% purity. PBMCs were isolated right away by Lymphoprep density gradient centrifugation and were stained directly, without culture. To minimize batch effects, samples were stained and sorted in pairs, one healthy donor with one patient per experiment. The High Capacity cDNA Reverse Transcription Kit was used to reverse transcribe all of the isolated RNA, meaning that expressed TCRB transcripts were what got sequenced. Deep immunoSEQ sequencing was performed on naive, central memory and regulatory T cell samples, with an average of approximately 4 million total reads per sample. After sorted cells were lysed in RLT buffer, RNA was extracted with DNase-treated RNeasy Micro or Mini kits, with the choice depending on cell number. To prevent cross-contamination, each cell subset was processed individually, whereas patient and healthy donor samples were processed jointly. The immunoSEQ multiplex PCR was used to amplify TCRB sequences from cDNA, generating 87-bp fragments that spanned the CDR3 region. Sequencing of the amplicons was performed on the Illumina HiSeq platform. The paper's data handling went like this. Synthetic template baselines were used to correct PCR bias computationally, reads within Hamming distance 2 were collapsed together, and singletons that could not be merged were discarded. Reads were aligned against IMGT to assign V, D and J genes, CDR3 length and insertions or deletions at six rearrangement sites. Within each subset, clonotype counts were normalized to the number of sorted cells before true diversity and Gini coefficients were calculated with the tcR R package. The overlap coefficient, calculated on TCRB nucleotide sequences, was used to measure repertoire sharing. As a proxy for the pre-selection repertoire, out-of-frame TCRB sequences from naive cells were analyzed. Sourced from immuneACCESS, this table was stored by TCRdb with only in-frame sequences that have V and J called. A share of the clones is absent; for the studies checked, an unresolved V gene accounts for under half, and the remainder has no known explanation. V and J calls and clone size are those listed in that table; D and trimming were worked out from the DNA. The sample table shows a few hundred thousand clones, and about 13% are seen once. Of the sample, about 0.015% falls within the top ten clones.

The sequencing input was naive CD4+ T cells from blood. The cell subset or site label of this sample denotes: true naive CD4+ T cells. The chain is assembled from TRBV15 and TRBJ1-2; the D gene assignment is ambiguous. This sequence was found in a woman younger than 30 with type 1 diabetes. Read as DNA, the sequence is TGTGCCACCAGCAGACCCTCTCACTATGGCTACACCTTC. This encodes CATSRPSHYGYTF.